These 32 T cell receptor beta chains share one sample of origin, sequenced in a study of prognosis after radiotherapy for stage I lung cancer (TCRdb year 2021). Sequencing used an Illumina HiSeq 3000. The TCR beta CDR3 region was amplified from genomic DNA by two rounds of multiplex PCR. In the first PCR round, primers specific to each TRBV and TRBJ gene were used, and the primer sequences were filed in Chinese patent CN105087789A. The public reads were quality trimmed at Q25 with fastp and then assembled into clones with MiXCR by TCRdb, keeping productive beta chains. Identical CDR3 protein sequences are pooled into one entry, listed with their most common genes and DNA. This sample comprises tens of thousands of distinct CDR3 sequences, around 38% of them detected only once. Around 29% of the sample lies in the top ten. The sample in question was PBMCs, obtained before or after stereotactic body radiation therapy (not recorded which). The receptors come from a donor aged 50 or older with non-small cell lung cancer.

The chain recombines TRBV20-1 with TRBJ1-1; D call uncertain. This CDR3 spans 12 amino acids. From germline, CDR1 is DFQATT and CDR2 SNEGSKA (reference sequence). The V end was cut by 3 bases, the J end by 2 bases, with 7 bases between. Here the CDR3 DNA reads TGCAGTGCTAGGTCCTCAAACACTGAAGCTTTCTTT. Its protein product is CSARSSNTEAFF.

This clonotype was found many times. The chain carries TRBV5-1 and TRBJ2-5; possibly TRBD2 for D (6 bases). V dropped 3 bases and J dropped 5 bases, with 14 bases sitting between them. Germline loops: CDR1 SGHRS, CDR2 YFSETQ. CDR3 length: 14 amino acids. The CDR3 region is CASSSGGSSETQYF. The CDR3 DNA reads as TGCGCCAGCAGCTCCGGAGGGTCCTCGGAGACCCAGTACTTC.

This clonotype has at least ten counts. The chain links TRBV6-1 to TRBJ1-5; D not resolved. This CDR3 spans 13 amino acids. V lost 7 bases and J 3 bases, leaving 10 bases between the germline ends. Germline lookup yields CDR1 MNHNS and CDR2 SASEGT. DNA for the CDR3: TGTGCCAGCACTCCGGTCTACAATCAGCCCCAGCATTTT. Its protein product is CASTPVYNQPQHF.

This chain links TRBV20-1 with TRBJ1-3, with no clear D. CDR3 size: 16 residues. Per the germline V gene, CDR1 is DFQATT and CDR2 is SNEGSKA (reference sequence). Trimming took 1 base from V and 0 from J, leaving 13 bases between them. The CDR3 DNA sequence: TGCAGTGCTAGAGCTACCTTCTTGGACTCTGGAAACACCATATATTTT. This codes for CSARATFLDSGNTIYF.

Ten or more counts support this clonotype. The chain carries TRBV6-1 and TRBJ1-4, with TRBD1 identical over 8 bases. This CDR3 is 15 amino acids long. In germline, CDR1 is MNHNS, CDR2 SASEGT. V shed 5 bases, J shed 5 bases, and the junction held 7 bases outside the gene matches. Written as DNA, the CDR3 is TGTGCCAGCAGTCCTGGACAGGGAGGGAATGAAAAACTGTTTTTT. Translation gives CASSPGQGGNEKLFF.

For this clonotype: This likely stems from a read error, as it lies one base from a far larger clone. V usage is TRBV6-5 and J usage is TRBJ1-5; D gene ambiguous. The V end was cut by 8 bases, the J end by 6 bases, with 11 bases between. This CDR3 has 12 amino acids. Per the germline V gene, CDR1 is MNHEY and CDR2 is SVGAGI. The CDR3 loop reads CASSTRCQPQHF. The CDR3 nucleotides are TGTGCCAGCTCTACCCGGTGTCAGCCCCAGCATTTT.

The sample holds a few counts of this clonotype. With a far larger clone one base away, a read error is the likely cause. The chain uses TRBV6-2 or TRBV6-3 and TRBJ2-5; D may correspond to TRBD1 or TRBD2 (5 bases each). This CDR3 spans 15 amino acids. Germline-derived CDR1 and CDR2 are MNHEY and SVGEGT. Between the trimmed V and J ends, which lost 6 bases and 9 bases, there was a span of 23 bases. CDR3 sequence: CASRITSIVEGSQYF. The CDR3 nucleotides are TGTGCCAGCAGGATAACCAGTATCGTTGAGGGGTCCCAGTACTTC.

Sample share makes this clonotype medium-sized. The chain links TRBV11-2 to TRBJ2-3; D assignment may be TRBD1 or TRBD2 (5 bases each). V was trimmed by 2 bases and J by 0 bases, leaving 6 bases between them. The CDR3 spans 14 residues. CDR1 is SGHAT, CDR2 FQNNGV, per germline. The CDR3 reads CASSLRDSTDTQYF. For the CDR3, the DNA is TGTGCCAGCAGCTTAAGGGACAGCACAGATACGCAGTATTTT.

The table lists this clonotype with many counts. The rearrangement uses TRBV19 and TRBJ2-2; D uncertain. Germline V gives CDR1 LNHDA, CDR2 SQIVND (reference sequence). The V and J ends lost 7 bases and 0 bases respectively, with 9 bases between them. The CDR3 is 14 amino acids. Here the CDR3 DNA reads TGTGCCAGTACGAGCTTAGCGAACACCGGGGAGCTGTTTTTT. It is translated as CASTSLANTGELFF.

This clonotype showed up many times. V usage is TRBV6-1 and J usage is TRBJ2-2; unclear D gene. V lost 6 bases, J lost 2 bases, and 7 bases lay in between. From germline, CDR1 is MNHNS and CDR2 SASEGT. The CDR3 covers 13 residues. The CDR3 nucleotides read TGTGCCAGCAGGCAGGATAACACCGGGGAGCTGTTTTTT. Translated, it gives CASRQDNTGELFF.

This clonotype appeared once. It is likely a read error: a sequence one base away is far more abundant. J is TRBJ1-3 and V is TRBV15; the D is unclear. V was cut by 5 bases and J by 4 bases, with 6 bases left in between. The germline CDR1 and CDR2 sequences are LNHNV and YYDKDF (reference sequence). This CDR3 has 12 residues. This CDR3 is CATSLGGNTIYF. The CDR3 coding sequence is TGTGCCACCAGCTTAGGAGGAAACACCATATATTTT.

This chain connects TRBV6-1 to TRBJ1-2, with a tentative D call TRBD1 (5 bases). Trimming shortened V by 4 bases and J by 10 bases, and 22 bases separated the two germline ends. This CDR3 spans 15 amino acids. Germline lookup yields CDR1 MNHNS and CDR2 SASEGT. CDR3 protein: CASSARVGGLGVYTF. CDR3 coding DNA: TGTGCCAGCAGTGCCCGCGTTGGGGGGTTGGGTGTCTACACCTTC.

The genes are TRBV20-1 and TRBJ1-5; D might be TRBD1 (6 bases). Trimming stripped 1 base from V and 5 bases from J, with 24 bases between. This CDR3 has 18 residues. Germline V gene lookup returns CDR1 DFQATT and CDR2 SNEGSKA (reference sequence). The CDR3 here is CSARVLRTESPGDQPQHF. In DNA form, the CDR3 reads TGCAGTGCTAGAGTTCTCAGGACAGAGTCTCCGGGGGATCAGCCCCAGCATTTT.

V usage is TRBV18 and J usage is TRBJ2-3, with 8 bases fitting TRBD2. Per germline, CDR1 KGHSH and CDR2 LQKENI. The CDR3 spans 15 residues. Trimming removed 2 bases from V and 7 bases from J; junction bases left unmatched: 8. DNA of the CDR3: TGTGCCAGCTCACCAGCCGGGACTAGTCTCAATACGCAGTATTTT. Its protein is CASSPAGTSLNTQYF.

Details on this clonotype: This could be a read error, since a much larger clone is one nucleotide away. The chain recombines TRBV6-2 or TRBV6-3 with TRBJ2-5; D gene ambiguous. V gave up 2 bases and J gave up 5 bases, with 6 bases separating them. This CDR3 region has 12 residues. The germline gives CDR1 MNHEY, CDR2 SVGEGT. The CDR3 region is CASSYVDETQYF. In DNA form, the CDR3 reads TGTGCCAGCAGTTACGTGGATGAGACCCAGTACTTC.

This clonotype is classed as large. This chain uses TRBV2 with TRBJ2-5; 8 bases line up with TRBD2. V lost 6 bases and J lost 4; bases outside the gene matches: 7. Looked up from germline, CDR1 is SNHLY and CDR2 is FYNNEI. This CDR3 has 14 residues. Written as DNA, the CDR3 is TGTGCCAGCAGCAACACGGGGGGGGCAGAGACCCAGTACTTC. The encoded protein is CASSNTGGAETQYF.

The CDR3 loop reads CASSSINTGELFF. DNA for the CDR3: TGTGCCAGCAGCTCCATTAACACCGGGGAGCTGTTTTTT. The V gene is TRBV11-3, the J gene TRBJ2-2; D gene ambiguous. Germline values: CDR1 SGHNT, CDR2 YENEEA. This CDR3 has 13 residues. Trimming left V 4 bases short and J 2 bases short, with 5 bases between.

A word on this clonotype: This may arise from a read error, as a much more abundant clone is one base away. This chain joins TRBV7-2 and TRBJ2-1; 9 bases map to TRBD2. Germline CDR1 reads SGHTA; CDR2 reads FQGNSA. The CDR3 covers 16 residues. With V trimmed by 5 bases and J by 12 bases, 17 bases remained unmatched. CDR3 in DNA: TGTGCCAGCAGCCCCAAGTCGGGCGGGGGGGGACTGGCGCAGTTCTTC. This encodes CASSPKSGGGGLAQFF.

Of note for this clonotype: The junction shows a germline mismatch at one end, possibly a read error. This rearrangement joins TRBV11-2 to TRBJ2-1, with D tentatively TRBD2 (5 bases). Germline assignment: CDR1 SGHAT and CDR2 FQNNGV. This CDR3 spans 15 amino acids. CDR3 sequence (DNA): TGTGCCATCAGCTCCCGAGGGATCTCCTACAATGAGCAGTTCTTC. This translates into CAISSRGISYNEQFF.

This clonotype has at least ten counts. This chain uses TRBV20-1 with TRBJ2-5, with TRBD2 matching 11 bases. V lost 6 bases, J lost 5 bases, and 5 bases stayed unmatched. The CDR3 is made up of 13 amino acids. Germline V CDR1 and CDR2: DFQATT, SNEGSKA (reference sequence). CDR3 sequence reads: CSAVTSGTETQYF. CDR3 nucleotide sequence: TGCAGTGCCGTGACTAGCGGGACGGAGACCCAGTACTTC.

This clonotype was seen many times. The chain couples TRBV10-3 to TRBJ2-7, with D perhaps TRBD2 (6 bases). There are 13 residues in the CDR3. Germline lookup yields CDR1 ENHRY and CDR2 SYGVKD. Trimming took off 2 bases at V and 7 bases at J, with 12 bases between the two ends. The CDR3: CAISELAQEEQYF. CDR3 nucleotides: TGTGCCATCAGTGAGCTAGCGCAAGAGGAGCAGTACTTC.

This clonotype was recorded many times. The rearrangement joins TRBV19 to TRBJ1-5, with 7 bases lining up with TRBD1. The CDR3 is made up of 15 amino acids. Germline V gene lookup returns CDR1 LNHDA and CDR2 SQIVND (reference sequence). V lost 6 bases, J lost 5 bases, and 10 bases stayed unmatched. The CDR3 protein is CASSPQGGFDQPQHF. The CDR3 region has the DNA TGTGCCAGTAGCCCCCAGGGGGGGTTCGATCAGCCCCAGCATTTT.

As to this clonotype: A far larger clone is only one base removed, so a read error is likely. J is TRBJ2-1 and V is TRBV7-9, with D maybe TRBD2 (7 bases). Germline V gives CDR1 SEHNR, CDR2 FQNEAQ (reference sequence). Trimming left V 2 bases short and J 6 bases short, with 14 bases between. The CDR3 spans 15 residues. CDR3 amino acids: CASSLSTGGINEQFF. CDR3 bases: TGTGCCAGCAGCTTATCAACGGGGGGCATCAATGAGCAGTTCTTC.

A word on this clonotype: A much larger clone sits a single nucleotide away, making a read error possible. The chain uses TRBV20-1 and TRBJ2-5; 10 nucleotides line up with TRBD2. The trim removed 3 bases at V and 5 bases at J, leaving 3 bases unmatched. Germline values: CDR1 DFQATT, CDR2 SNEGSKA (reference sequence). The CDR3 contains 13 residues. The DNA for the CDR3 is TGCAGTGCTAGTAGCGGGGGGACGGAGACCCAGTACTTC. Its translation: CSASSGGTETQYF.

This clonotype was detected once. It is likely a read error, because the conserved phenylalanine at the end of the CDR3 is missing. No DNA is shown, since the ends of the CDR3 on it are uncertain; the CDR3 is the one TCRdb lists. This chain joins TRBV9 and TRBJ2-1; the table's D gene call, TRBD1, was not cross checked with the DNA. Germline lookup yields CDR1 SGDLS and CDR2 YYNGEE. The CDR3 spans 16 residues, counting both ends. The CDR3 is CASSVGAGQGVNEKFL.

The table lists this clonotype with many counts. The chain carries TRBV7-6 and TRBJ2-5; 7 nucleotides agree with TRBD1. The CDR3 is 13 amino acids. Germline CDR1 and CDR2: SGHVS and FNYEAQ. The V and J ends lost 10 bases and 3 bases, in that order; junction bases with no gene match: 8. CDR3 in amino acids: CATVTGAEETQYF. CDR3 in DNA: TGTGCCACCGTTACAGGGGCCGAAGAGACCCAGTACTTC.

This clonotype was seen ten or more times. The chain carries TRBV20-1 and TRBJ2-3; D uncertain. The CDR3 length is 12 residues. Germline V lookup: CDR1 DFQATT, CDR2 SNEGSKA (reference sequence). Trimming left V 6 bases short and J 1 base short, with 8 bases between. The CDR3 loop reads CSAPGGTDTQYF. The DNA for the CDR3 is TGCAGTGCCCCAGGAGGCACAGATACGCAGTATTTT.

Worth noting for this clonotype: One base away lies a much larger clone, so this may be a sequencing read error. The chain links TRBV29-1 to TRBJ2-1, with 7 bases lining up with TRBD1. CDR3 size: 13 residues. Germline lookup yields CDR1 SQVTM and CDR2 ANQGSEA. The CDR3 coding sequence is TGCAGTTTACGGGACAGTGGAGACAATGAGCAGTTCTTC. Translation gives CSLRDSGDNEQFF.

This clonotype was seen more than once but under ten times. The CDR3 loop reads CASSLEGRQSNYGYTF. CDR3 sequence (DNA): TGTGCCAGCAGCTTAGAGGGTCGACAGTCTAACTATGGCTACACCTTC. The V call is TRBV11-3, the J call TRBJ1-2; possibly TRBD1 for D (5 bases). Trimming stripped 0 bases from V and 0 bases from J, with 11 bases between. The CDR3 is 16 amino acids. CDR1 and CDR2 from the germline V gene are SGHNT and YENEEA.

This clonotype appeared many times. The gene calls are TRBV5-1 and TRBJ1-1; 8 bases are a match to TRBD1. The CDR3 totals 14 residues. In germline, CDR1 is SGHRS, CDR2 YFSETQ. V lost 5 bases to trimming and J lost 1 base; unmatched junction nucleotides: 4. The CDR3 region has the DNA TGCGCCAGCAGTTGGGACAGGCCGAACACTGAAGCTTTCTTT. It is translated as CASSWDRPNTEAFF.

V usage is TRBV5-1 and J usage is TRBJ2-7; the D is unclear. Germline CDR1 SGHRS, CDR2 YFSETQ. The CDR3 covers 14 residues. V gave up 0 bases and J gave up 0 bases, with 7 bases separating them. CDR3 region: CASSLDGRSYEQYF. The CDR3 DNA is TGCGCCAGCAGCTTGGACGGCCGCTCCTACGAGCAGTACTTC.

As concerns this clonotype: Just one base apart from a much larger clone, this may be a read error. CDR3 sequence: CASNSQVNEKLFF. CDR3 in DNA: TGTGCCAGCAACTCACAGGTTAATGAAAAACTGTTTTTT. This chain links TRBV7-8 with TRBJ1-4; tentative D call: TRBD1 (5 bases). This CDR3 region has 13 residues. V lost 7 bases to trimming and J lost 4 bases, with 10 bases between them. The germline V gene encodes CDR1 SGHVS and CDR2 FQNEAQ.